This T cell receptor beta chain was documented in a study of naive and memory T cell subsets. Study-level results: From naive to CM, EM and EMRA, diversity decreased and Gini increased. Especially in CD8 cells, naive repertoires contained a few larger clonotypes, possibly CD45RA-re-expressing memory cells.

Both TRBC1 and TRBC2 were covered by a beta constant-region primer of two equimolar oligonucleotides. A 12-nucleotide UMI and the SP2 primer were added to the cDNA 3' end by oligonucleotide ligation. TCRdb redid the calling of the UMI-ligation and nested PCR reads with MiXCR, one entry per CDR3 protein. This table holds 150,000 or so distinct CDR3 sequences, over 15% found once. This clonotype was detected a few times. The antigen is undetermined. With 4 bases removed from V and 7 bases from J, the gap between germline ends came to 13 bases. Germline V gene sequence: CDR1 SQVTM, CDR2 ANQGSEA. This CDR3 is 13 amino acids long.

The chain carries TRBV29-1 and TRBJ1-4; D not resolved. This sequence originates from a human donor in good health. The material sequenced was naive CD4+ T cells from blood. This chain's CDR3 is CSVASFAREKLFF. In DNA, the CDR3 is TGCAGCGTTGCCAGTTTTGCCCGTGAAAAACTGTTTTTT. Together with reference TRBV29-1 and TRBJ1-4, the CDR3 gives the full variable domain: SAVISQKPSRDICQRGTSLTIQCQVDSQVTMMFWYRQQPGQSLTLIATANQGSEATYESGFVIDKFPISRPNLTFSTLTVSNMSPEDSSIYLCSVASFAREKLFFGSGTQLSVL.